This T cell receptor beta chain was retrieved from a study of radiation and T cells in renal cell carcinoma. The data were produced by immunoSEQ multiplex PCR, yet TCRdb's version contains in-frame clones alone and is incomplete. This sample has under 200,000 clones, with approximately 90% found just once. Trimming removed 6 bases from V and 5 bases from J; junction bases left unmatched: 11. CDR3 length: 15 residues. Per germline, CDR1 MNHNS and CDR2 SASEGT. Time point described: blood 4 weeks post-SBRT, at nephrectomy. Documented treatment: 15 Gy SBRT to primary tumor, nephrectomy 4 weeks later. Sequenced here: blood, sampled from a patient whose treatment included radiotherapy and nephrectomy. The genes are TRBV6-1 and TRBJ1-2, with 8 bases aligning to TRBD1. The sequence came from a woman in her forties or fifties with renal cell carcinoma. CDR3 residues: CASSKGDRLFYGYTF. The CDR3 DNA sequence: TGTGCCAGCAGCAAGGGGGACAGGCTATTTTATGGCTACACCTTC.